These 3 T cell receptor beta chains were sequenced from one sample in a study of response to subunit inactivated influenza vaccine. TCRdb re-analysed the RT-PCR reads in MiXCR, keeping a single row per CDR3 protein. Of fewer than 350,000 distinct CDR3 sequences listed, 21% are singletons. Sequenced material: PBMCs from blood, taken about 20 months after vaccination. The receptors were gathered from a man aged 50 to 69 who received an inactivated influenza vaccine.

This chain links TRBV7-9 with TRBJ2-1; D remains unclear. The CDR3 is 14 amino acids. Germline CDR1 is SEHNR and CDR2 is FQNEAQ (reference sequence). V was shortened by 3 bases and J by 5 bases, with 11 bases between the two germline ends. The CDR3 spells CASSFSGRNNEQFF. The DNA of the CDR3 is TGTGCCAGCAGCTTCTCCGGACGGAACAATGAGCAGTTCTTC.

This chain joins TRBV20-1 and TRBJ1-1; D possibly corresponds to TRBD1 (5 bases). The germline V gene has CDR1 DFQATT and CDR2 SNEGSKA (reference sequence). The CDR3 is 14 residues long. The germline V and J ends were trimmed by 3 bases and 1 base, with 12 bases remaining between them. The CDR3 loop reads CSASPSDRNTEAFF. The CDR3 coding sequence is TGCAGTGCTAGTCCCAGCGACAGGAACACTGAAGCTTTCTTT.

This clonotype was picked up a small number of times. The CDR3: CAISEATFFDRDNTEAFF. Written as DNA, the CDR3 is TGTGCCATCAGTGAGGCGACCTTCTTCGACAGGGACAACACTGAAGCTTTCTTT. The J gene is TRBJ1-1, the V gene TRBV10-3; the match to TRBD1 covers 7 bases. Germline V gene sequence: CDR1 ENHRY, CDR2 SYGVKD. The CDR3 contains 18 residues. Germline trimming cut 2 bases from V and 2 bases from J; bases unmatched to any gene: 14.